Following are 27 T cell receptor beta chains from one sample sequenced in a study of cytomegalovirus exposure and HLA in healthy donors. The PCR contained 60 Vbeta and 13 Jbeta primers. The method was immunoSEQ multiplex PCR; TCRdb's version includes in-frame clones alone and lacks a portion of them. The sample holds fewer than 200,000 clones, approximately 80% seen once. Specimen: PBMCs. Every receptor here comes from a female donor in good health and CMV-seronegative.

The chain links TRBV7-6 to TRBJ1-1; TRBD1 might be the D (5 bases). The V end was cut by 2 bases, the J end by 2 bases, with 6 bases between. Germline CDR1 reads SGHVS; CDR2 reads FNYEAQ. CDR3 size: 13 residues. DNA of the CDR3: TGTGCCAGCAGCTTACAGGGAAACACTGAAGCTTTCTTT. Translating gives CASSLQGNTEAFF.

V gene TRBV6-4 combines with J gene TRBJ2-2; perhaps TRBD2 as D (5 bases). Germline V gene lookup returns CDR1 MRHNA and CDR2 SNTAGT. CDR3 size: 14 residues. The V and J ends lost 5 bases and 4 bases respectively, with 11 bases between them. The CDR3 coding sequence is TGTGCCAGCAGTTTGTCTGGAGGCACCGGGGAGCTGTTTTTT. It codes for CASSLSGGTGELFF.

CDR3 loop: CASRTTGASNQPQHF. The DNA of the CDR3 is TGTGCCAGTAGGACGACAGGCGCTTCCAATCAGCCCCAGCATTTT. J is TRBJ1-5 and V is TRBV19, with D possibly matching TRBD1 (6 bases). The length of the CDR3 is 15 residues. The ends were cut back, 6 bases at V and 3 bases at J, with 15 bases in the middle. Germline CDR1 is LNHDA and CDR2 is SQIVND (reference sequence).

This clone was picked up one time. This chain joins TRBV11-2 and TRBJ2-5, with 7 bases lining up with TRBD1. The CDR3 is made up of 15 amino acids. From germline, CDR1 is SGHAT and CDR2 FQNNGV. V dropped 0 bases and J dropped 5; count of bases not matched to a gene: 6. The CDR3 sequence is CASSLEWLDRETQYF. The CDR3 region has the DNA TGTGCCAGCAGCTTAGAATGGTTGGACAGGGAGACCCAGTACTTC. Variable domain in full (rest from reference TRBV11-2 and TRBJ2-5): EAGVAQSPRYKIIEKRQSVAFWCNPISGHATLYWYQQILGQGPKLLIQFQNNGVVDDSQLPKDRFSAERLKGVDSTLKIQPAKLEDSAVYLCASSLEWLDRETQYFGPGTRLLVL.

The chain recombines TRBV6-1 with TRBJ2-2; weak D call: TRBD1 (6 bases). Trimming left V 4 bases short and J 5 bases short, with 17 bases between. The CDR3 runs to 16 residues. Germline assignment: CDR1 MNHNS and CDR2 SASEGT. This chain's CDR3 is CASSARDRWGTGELFF. CDR3 in DNA: TGTGCCAGCAGTGCCCGTGACAGGTGGGGGACCGGGGAGCTGTTTTTT.

This clone was counted a few times. The chain is built from TRBV7-2 and TRBJ2-2; D perhaps matches TRBD2 (7 bases). The V end was cut by 2 bases, the J end by 5 bases, with 15 bases between. The CDR3 consists of 16 residues. Germline-derived CDR1 and CDR2 are SGHTA and FQGNSA. The CDR3 is CASSLLRGGPTGELFF. CDR3 nucleotides: TGTGCCAGCAGCTTATTGAGGGGGGGCCCGACCGGGGAGCTGTTTTTT.

This chain connects TRBV6-5 to TRBJ1-2, with 8 positions matching TRBD1. Germline CDR1 MNHEY, CDR2 SVGAGI. The CDR3 totals 14 residues. Trimming cost V 4 bases and J 8 bases; bases outside gene matches: 9. CDR3 bases: TGTGCCAGCAGTTTTCGGCAGGGGGCTGGGGGCTACACCTTC. Translated: CASSFRQGAGGYTF.

The chain employs TRBV28 and TRBJ1-4; 10 nucleotides match TRBD1. The V and J ends lost 7 bases and 8 bases, in that order; junction bases with no gene match: 10. Germline V gene lookup returns CDR1 MDHEN and CDR2 SYDVKM. This CDR3 is 15 amino acids long. The DNA for the CDR3 is TGTGCCAGCACCCAGTCGACAGGGGGCCTCGAAAAACTGTTTTTT. Its translation: CASTQSTGGLEKLFF.

This clone was counted once. The J gene is TRBJ1-2, the V gene TRBV6-5, with unresolved D. Per germline, CDR1 MNHEY and CDR2 SVGAGI. The V end was cut by 2 bases, the J end by 2 bases, with 9 bases between. The CDR3 is made up of 14 amino acids. DNA of the CDR3: TGTGCCAGCAGTTACCTTAACAGAAACTATGGCTACACCTTC. It yields the protein CASSYLNRNYGYTF.

The CDR3 protein is CASSQEDRSSYEQYF. The CDR3 DNA is TGTGCCAGCAGCCAAGAGGACAGGAGCTCCTACGAGCAGTACTTC. This sequence joins TRBV4-2 and TRBJ2-7; TRBD1 matches at 7 bases. This CDR3 has 15 residues. After removal of 0 bases from V and 0 bases from J, the junction contained 2 bases not matched to a gene. Germline CDR1 reads LGHNA; CDR2 reads YNFKEQ.

The CDR3 nucleotides read TGCGCCAGCAGCCAAGAGGAGACAGTTACCTACGAGCAGTACTTC. Translated, it gives CASSQEETVTYEQYF. V usage is TRBV4-3 and J usage is TRBJ2-7; a weak D match, TRBD1 (5 bases). The CDR3 sequence is 15 residues long. The V gene's germline CDR1 is LGHNA and CDR2 YSLEER. The V end was cut by 0 bases, the J end by 2 bases, with 11 bases between.

V gene TRBV12-5 combines with J gene TRBJ1-6; weak D call: TRBD1 (6 bases). The V end was cut by 1 base, the J end by 10 bases, with 11 bases between. CDR1 is LGHNT and CDR2 is FRNRAP in the germline V gene. The CDR3 is made up of 14 amino acids. DNA of the CDR3: TGTGCTAGTGGTTTGGGACAGGCTATATCACCCCTCCACTTT. Translation: CASGLGQAISPLHF.

The CDR3 DNA sequence: TGTGCCAGCTCCAAAGGGACTAGCCCAGATACGCAGTATTTT. It encodes CASSKGTSPDTQYF. The chain is built from TRBV18 and TRBJ2-3, with TRBD2 matching over 9 bases. V gave up 6 bases and J gave up 4 bases; unmatched junction bases: 5. The length of the CDR3 is 14 residues. Germline lookup yields CDR1 KGHSH and CDR2 LQKENI.

The chain is built from TRBV7-2 and TRBJ2-2, with TRBD1 matching 8 bases. There are 15 residues in the CDR3. The germline V gene has CDR1 SGHTA and CDR2 FQGNSA. V was clipped by 10 bases and J by 0 bases; unmatched bases: 7. CDR3 nucleotides: TGTGCCATAGACCCCAGGGGGCCGAACACCGGGGAGCTGTTTTTT. This encodes CAIDPRGPNTGELFF.

The chain couples TRBV27 to TRBJ2-5; the D gene is possibly TRBD2 (7 bases). This CDR3 is built from 14 residues. Trimming took off 2 bases at V and 9 bases at J, with 16 bases between the two ends. The germline gives CDR1 MNHEY, CDR2 SMNVEV (reference sequence). The DNA for the CDR3 is TGTGCCAGCAGTTTAAGGGGGGGGCTGAGTGCCCAGTACTTC. Its translation is CASSLRGGLSAQYF.

The chain recombines TRBV27 with TRBJ2-5; a possible D gene is TRBD2 (6 bases). V gave up 3 bases and J gave up 5 bases, with 13 bases separating them. The germline V gene has CDR1 MNHEY and CDR2 SMNVEV (reference sequence). This CDR3 contains 14 residues. The CDR3 DNA reads as TGTGCCAGCAGTTTGTCCCCGGAGGGGGAGACCCAGTACTTC. It codes for CASSLSPEGETQYF.

This clone was detected only a few times. The chain has TRBV28 and TRBJ2-2; 11 nucleotides line up with TRBD2. Germline assignment: CDR1 MDHEN and CDR2 SYDVKM. The CDR3 spans 18 residues. The J segment lost 2 bases and the V segment lost 4 bases, leaving 9 bases of the junction unmatched. The CDR3 region has the DNA TGTGCCAGCAGTTCTCTACTAGCGGGAGAAGGAAACACCGGGGAGCTGTTTTTT. Protein product: CASSSLLAGEGNTGELFF.

This clone showed up just a few times. V and J are TRBV9 and TRBJ2-3, with 12 bases matching TRBD2. This CDR3 has 18 residues. Germline CDR1 SGDLS, CDR2 YYNGEE. Losses at the gene ends were 0 bases for V and 5 bases for J; bases not matched to a gene: 10. CDR3 protein: CASSVGLAGGKVIDTQYF. CDR3 DNA sequence: TGTGCCAGCAGCGTAGGGCTAGCGGGAGGGAAGGTTATAGATACGCAGTATTTT.

The table lists this clone with a few counts. This chain links TRBV7-2 with TRBJ1-2; D is undetermined. The CDR3 is 12 amino acids. V shed 2 bases and J shed 1 base, with 2 bases lying between them. Germline V lookup: CDR1 SGHTA, CDR2 FQGNSA. CDR3 protein: CASSLHNYGYTF. The CDR3 DNA is TGTGCCAGCAGCTTACATAACTATGGCTACACCTTC.

The CDR3 here is CASSPTPGTIKLIYEQYF. CDR3 bases: TGTGCCAGCAGCCCCACCCCCGGGACTATAAAACTGATCTACGAGCAGTACTTC. V and J are TRBV7-2 and TRBJ2-7; 7 bases match TRBD2. J gave up 3 bases and V 5 bases, and 19 bases lay outside the gene matches. The CDR3 is 18 amino acids. Per the germline V gene, CDR1 is SGHTA and CDR2 is FQGNSA.

The chain has TRBV7-2 and TRBJ2-7; 7 nucleotides align to TRBD1. Germline V gene lookup returns CDR1 SGHTA and CDR2 FQGNSA. The trim removed 4 bases at V and 3 bases at J, leaving 3 bases unmatched. The CDR3 covers 13 residues. CDR3 region: CASSSTGVYEQYF. DNA for the CDR3: TGTGCCAGCAGCTCCACAGGGGTCTACGAGCAGTACTTC.

The chain has TRBV30 and TRBJ2-7, with TRBD1 matching over 7 bases. The J segment lost 5 bases and the V segment lost 2 bases, leaving 6 bases of the junction unmatched. Germline CDR1 reads GTSNPN; CDR2 reads SVGIG (reference sequence). CDR3 length: 13 residues. DNA of the CDR3: TGTGCCTGGAGTAGACAGGGTTTACACGAGCAGTACTTC. Translating it yields CAWSRQGLHEQYF.

The sample holds a few counts of this clone. The rearrangement uses TRBV5-4 and TRBJ2-7; maybe TRBD1 (5 bases). Deletions cut 2 bases from V and 0 bases from J, with 9 bases between. The germline CDR1 and CDR2 sequences are SGHNT and YYREEE (reference sequence). CDR3 length: 14 residues. This CDR3 is CASSLRGVSYEQYF. Written as DNA, the CDR3 is TGTGCCAGCAGCTTAAGGGGTGTCTCCTACGAGCAGTACTTC.

The V gene is TRBV10-3, the J gene TRBJ2-7; 10 nucleotides agree with TRBD2. Germline V gene lookup returns CDR1 ENHRY and CDR2 SYGVKD. The CDR3 has 15 amino acids. With V trimmed by 5 bases and J by 6 bases, 10 bases remained unmatched. The DNA for the CDR3 is TGTGCCATCAGTCGGGGCGAGCGGGAGGGCCGCGAGCAGTACTTC. Its protein product is CAISRGEREGREQYF.

The rearrangement uses TRBV6-1 and TRBJ1-2, with 7 bases matching TRBD1. CDR3 size: 15 residues. Germline CDR1 reads MNHNS; CDR2 reads SASEGT. The J segment lost 8 bases and the V segment lost 6 bases, leaving 15 bases of the junction unmatched. The CDR3 DNA follows: TGTGCCAGCAGACCTCCCGGGACAGCCGTAGGGGGCTACACCTTC. Translation: CASRPPGTAVGGYTF.

The chain joins TRBV10-1 to TRBJ2-1, with TRBD2 identical over 8 bases. The trim removed 6 bases at V and 0 bases at J, leaving 10 bases unmatched. Germline V gene lookup returns CDR1 WNHNN and CDR2 SYGVQD (reference sequence). This CDR3 region has 17 residues. CDR3 nucleotide sequence: TGCGCCAGCAGAAGCGGGGGAAGCCAATACTCCTACAATGAGCAGTTCTTC. The encoded protein is CASRSGGSQYSYNEQFF.

This clone was observed once. V is TRBV6-5 and J is TRBJ2-7; 8 nucleotides line up with TRBD1. Germline assignment: CDR1 MNHEY and CDR2 SVGAGI. J gave up 12 bases and V 2 bases, and 12 bases lay outside the gene matches. There are 14 residues in the CDR3. Here the CDR3 DNA reads TGTGCCAGCAGTTACCGGGACACAGGGGGAAGGCTGTACTTC. Translation: CASSYRDTGGRLYF.